A selection of T cell receptor beta chains follows, all from one sample in a study of glioma-infiltrating T cells after dendritic cell vaccination. Clones were read by immunoSEQ multiplex PCR, and TCRdb kept only the in-frame ones, dropping some. The sample lists more than 75,000 clones; roughly four fifths were seen once. This sample comprised blood, obtained after dendritic cell vaccination. Every receptor here comes from a human donor with glioblastoma. CDR3s include the opening cysteine and the closing phenylalanine or tryptophan. D genes are given only for firm matches. A clone size is listed for some rows: how often the clone was seen (once, few, many), or a class if it is expanded.

j_call: TRBJ1-3; v_call: TRBV5-4; clone_size: .; d_call: .; cdr3_nt: TGTGCCAGCAGCCGATCAGGTGGAAACACCATATATTTT; cdr3_aa: CASSRSGGNTIYF
j_call: TRBJ1-2; v_call: TRBV19; clone_size: .; d_call: .; cdr3_nt: TGTGCCAGTAGGGACAGTGTGAACTATGGCTACACCTTC; cdr3_aa: CASRDSVNYGYTF
j_call: TRBJ1-2; v_call: TRBV7-8; clone_size: .; d_call: TRBD1; cdr3_nt: TGTGCCAGCAGCGGACATAGAGGGACAGGGCACTTAGCAGGGGGCTACACCTTC; cdr3_aa: CASSGHRGTGHLAGGYTF
j_call: TRBJ1-1; v_call: TRBV5-4; clone_size: .; d_call: .; cdr3_nt: TGTGCCAGCAGCTTGGCTTTGGGCACGGTTATCACTGAAGCTTTCTTT; cdr3_aa: CASSLALGTVITEAFF
j_call: TRBJ2-7; v_call: TRBV2; clone_size: few; d_call: .; cdr3_nt: TGTGCCAGCACCGAAAGTCTGAGATACGAGCAGTACTTC; cdr3_aa: CASTESLRYEQYF
j_call: TRBJ1-3; v_call: TRBV7-8; clone_size: .; d_call: .; cdr3_nt: TGTGCCAGCAGCTTAAGCTGGGCGGGGGGGAGGAGAAACACCATATATTTT; cdr3_aa: CASSLSWAGGRRNTIYF
j_call: TRBJ1-1; v_call: TRBV9; clone_size: .; d_call: .; cdr3_nt: TGTGCCAGCAGCGTAGGGACAACGAACACTGAAGCTTTCTTT; cdr3_aa: CASSVGTTNTEAFF
j_call: TRBJ2-4; v_call: TRBV11-1; clone_size: .; d_call: TRBD1; cdr3_nt: TGTGCCAGCAGTCGTTTCCGGGACAGCTTAGCCAAAAACATTCAGTACTTC; cdr3_aa: CASSRFRDSLAKNIQYF
j_call: TRBJ2-7; v_call: TRBV30; clone_size: .; d_call: .; cdr3_nt: TGTGCCTGGAGTGTACAGTACGAGCAGTACTTC; cdr3_aa: CAWSVQYEQYF
j_call: TRBJ1-5; v_call: TRBV6-5; clone_size: .; d_call: .; cdr3_nt: TGTGCCAGCAGAAACAGTGTCCATAGCAATCAGCCCCAGCATTTT; cdr3_aa: CASRNSVHSNQPQHF
j_call: TRBJ2-7; v_call: TRBV2; clone_size: .; d_call: .; cdr3_nt: TGTGCCAGCAGTCCTTCTGTCGGGATCTACGAGCAGTACTTC; cdr3_aa: CASSPSVGIYEQYF
j_call: TRBJ2-7; v_call: TRBV4-1; clone_size: .; d_call: TRBD1; cdr3_nt: TGCGCCAGCAGCCATCCTGGGACAGACTACGAGCAGTACTTC; cdr3_aa: CASSHPGTDYEQYF
j_call: TRBJ1-1; v_call: TRBV2; clone_size: few; d_call: TRBD1; cdr3_nt: TGTGCCAGCAGTGATACAGGGGAAACTGAAGCTTTCTTT; cdr3_aa: CASSDTGETEAFF
j_call: TRBJ1-5; v_call: TRBV21-1; clone_size: .; d_call: .; cdr3_nt: TGTGCCAGCAGAGACAGCGACGATAGCAATCAGCCCCAGCATTTT; cdr3_aa: CASRDSDDSNQPQHF
j_call: TRBJ2-3; v_call: TRBV5-4; clone_size: .; d_call: TRBD2; cdr3_nt: TGTGCCAGCAGCTCAAGGACTAGCGGGAGCACAGATACGCAGTATTTT; cdr3_aa: CASSSRTSGSTDTQYF
j_call: TRBJ2-1; v_call: TRBV18; clone_size: .; d_call: .; cdr3_nt: TGTGCCAGCTCACCTGACCGACAGGCTGAGCAGTTCTTC; cdr3_aa: CASSPDRQAEQFF
j_call: TRBJ1-4; v_call: TRBV6-1; clone_size: .; d_call: .; cdr3_nt: TGTGCCAGCTCCCCGGGACACACTAATGAAAAACTGTTTTTT; cdr3_aa: CASSPGHTNEKLFF
j_call: TRBJ1-5; v_call: TRBV5-1; clone_size: many; d_call: TRBD1; cdr3_nt: TGCGCCAGCAGCTCCGAACCTACAGGGGACGGGGGGCCCCAGCATTTT; cdr3_aa: CASSSEPTGDGGPQHF
j_call: TRBJ2-2; v_call: TRBV12-2; clone_size: .; d_call: .; cdr3_nt: TGTGCAAGTCGCTTAGCCCCGCCGGGGGGCTACACCGGGGAGCTGTTTTTT; cdr3_aa: CASRLAPPGGYTGELFF
j_call: TRBJ1-6; v_call: TRBV19; clone_size: .; d_call: TRBD1; cdr3_nt: TGTGCCAGTAGCCTACAGGGGGTCTATGCTAATTCACCCCTCCACTTT; cdr3_aa: CASSLQGVYANSPLHF
j_call: TRBJ2-3; v_call: TRBV4-2; clone_size: .; d_call: .; cdr3_nt: TGTGCCAGCAGCCAAGATTTATCAGGTCGCACAGATACGCAGTATTTT; cdr3_aa: CASSQDLSGRTDTQYF
j_call: TRBJ1-1; v_call: TRBV4-1; clone_size: .; d_call: .; cdr3_nt: TGCGCCAGCCAGAGAACAGGGATCACTGAAGCTTTCTTT; cdr3_aa: CASQRTGITEAFF
j_call: TRBJ2-3; v_call: TRBV10-3; clone_size: once; d_call: TRBD2; cdr3_nt: TGTGCCATCAGGGGACCCACTAGCGGGGGGGGCACAGATACGCAGTATTTT; cdr3_aa: CAIRGPTSGGGTDTQYF
j_call: TRBJ1-5; v_call: TRBV30; clone_size: .; d_call: .; cdr3_nt: TGTGCCTGGAGTACCACCAGGGGCAATCAGCCCCAGCATTTT; cdr3_aa: CAWSTTRGNQPQHF
j_call: TRBJ2-5; v_call: TRBV5-1; clone_size: .; d_call: .; cdr3_nt: TGCGCCAGCACACAACGGGCGCCGAGGGGGGAGACCCAGTACTTC; cdr3_aa: CASTQRAPRGETQYF
j_call: TRBJ1-4; v_call: TRBV23-1; clone_size: .; d_call: .; cdr3_nt: TGCGCCAGCAGTCCGAATCCGGGACGGGGGGAGGAAAAACTGTTTTTT; cdr3_aa: CASSPNPGRGEEKLFF
j_call: TRBJ2-5; v_call: TRBV5-4; clone_size: once; d_call: TRBD1; cdr3_nt: TGTGCCAGCAGCGGGGGACAGCAAGAGACCCAGTACTTC; cdr3_aa: CASSGGQQETQYF
j_call: TRBJ1-2; v_call: TRBV25-1; clone_size: .; d_call: .; cdr3_nt: TGTGCCAGCAGTGAACCAGCAGGGATGTATGGCTACACCTTC; cdr3_aa: CASSEPAGMYGYTF
j_call: TRBJ1-2; v_call: TRBV7-3; clone_size: .; d_call: TRBD1; cdr3_nt: TGTGCCAGCAGCTCTATGACAGGGAACAGTCGTGGCTACACCTTC; cdr3_aa: CASSSMTGNSRGYTF